These T cell receptor beta chains were read from a single sample in a study of cytomegalovirus exposure and HLA in healthy donors. The method was immunoSEQ multiplex PCR; TCRdb's version includes in-frame clones alone and lacks a portion of them. In all, the sample yields 100,000 to 150,000 clones. Sequencing was performed on PBMCs. The source of these receptors is a young man in good health and CMV-seronegative. Both conserved end residues are part of each CDR3. A D gene is named only where the DNA matches it firmly.

d_call j_call v_call cdr3_nt cdr3_aa
TRBD2 TRBJ2-5 TRBV28 TGTGCCAGCAGTTTTCTAGCGGCTCAAGGGGAAGAGACCCAGTACTTC CASSFLAAQGEETQYF
TRBD2 TRBJ2-1 TRBV27 TGTGCCAGCAGTTTATCCCGGACTAGCAATGAGCAGTTCTTC CASSLSRTSNEQFF
TRBD2 TRBJ2-1 TRBV6-1 TGTGCCAGCAGTGAACGCCTAGCGGGGGCCTACAATGAGCAGTTCTTC CASSERLAGAYNEQFF
. TRBJ2-1 TRBV14 TGTGCCAGCAGCCACCTAGGCTCCTACAATGAGCAGTTCTTC CASSHLGSYNEQFF
. TRBJ1-2 TRBV10-3 TGTGCCATCAGCTTCTCGTCGATAGGGGATCGTGGCTACACCTTC CAISFSSIGDRGYTF
. TRBJ1-6 TRBV4-1 TGCGCCAGCAGCCAGGGGCAGGGAAACCCCAATTCACCCCTCCACTTT CASSQGQGNPNSPLHF
TRBD2 TRBJ2-7 TRBV5-1 TGCGCCAGCAGCTTGGCCGGACGGGAGGGCCGCTACGAGCAGTACTTC CASSLAGREGRYEQYF
. TRBJ2-1 TRBV19 TGTGCCAGTGGACCGACAGCATCGAGTGAGCAGTTCTTC CASGPTASSEQFF
. TRBJ1-4 TRBV5-1 TGCGCCAGCAGCCGGGTCGGGGGGGGCAGGAATGAAAAACTGTTTTTT CASSRVGGGRNEKLFF
TRBD2 TRBJ2-2 TRBV7-9 TGTGCCAGCAGCACCCATTTGCGGGAGAATAGCGGGGAGCTGTTTTTT CASSTHLRENSGELFF
TRBD2 TRBJ2-1 TRBV5-1 TGCGCCAGCAGCCCCCAACTAGCGCGAGAATACAATGAGCAGTTCTTC CASSPQLAREYNEQFF
TRBD2 TRBJ2-7 TRBV10-3 TGTGCCATCACATTGCCGGGACTAGCGCGATACGAGCAGTACTTC CAITLPGLARYEQYF
. TRBJ1-5 TRBV19 TGTGCCAGTAGTGCACAGGGCATAAACAATCAGCCCCAGCATTTT CASSAQGINNQPQHF
. TRBJ1-4 TRBV6-5 TGTGCCAGCAGTTACGAGGGCGGGGGCGCGGGTGAAAAACTGTTTTTT CASSYEGGGAGEKLFF
. TRBJ2-7 TRBV4-1 TGCGCCAGCAGCCAAGGCGACATCCCCTACGAGCAGTACTTC CASSQGDIPYEQYF
. TRBJ2-2 TRBV5-1 TGCGCCAGCAGCTTGGACAGCCCCACCGGGGAGCTGTTTTTT CASSLDSPTGELFF
TRBD2 TRBJ2-1 TRBV6-1 TGTGCCAGCAGTGAACAAGGTGGACTAGCGGGAGCACGGGCCTCCTACAATGAGCAGTTCTTC CASSEQGGLAGARASYNEQFF
TRBD1 TRBJ1-2 TRBV5-4 TGTGCCAGCAGCCCGAGACAGGGACCCAACTATGGCTACACCTTC CASSPRQGPNYGYTF
. TRBJ1-2 TRBV4-3 TGCGCCAGCAGCCAAGCCCACCCAGGGGAGGGTGGCTACACCTTC CASSQAHPGEGGYTF
. TRBJ2-7 TRBV7-9 TGTGCCAGCAGCTTGGTGAGCGGGCGAAGGGGCGAGCAGTACTTC CASSLVSGRRGEQYF
TRBD2 TRBJ2-1 TRBV19 TGTGCCAGTAGTATGGTTCGCTCGGCTAGCGGGAGCGGTGAGCAGTTCTTC CASSMVRSASGSGEQFF
. TRBJ1-3 TRBV4-1 TGCGCCGCAGGCAGGGGTGACGGAAACACCATATATTTT CAAGRGDGNTIYF
. TRBJ1-2 TRBV2 TGTGCCAGCAGTCGACCCCGCGGTGAGGATGGCTACACCTTC CASSRPRGEDGYTF
TRBD1 TRBJ1-1 TRBV5-4 TGTGCCAGCAGCTTTGACAGGGGTTACACTGAAGCTTTCTTT CASSFDRGYTEAFF
. TRBJ1-2 TRBV9 TGTGCCAGCAGCCCCACTCCGTCCCTCTATGGCTACACCTTC CASSPTPSLYGYTF
. TRBJ2-2 TRBV11-3 TGTGCCAGCAGCCCAGGACAGACGAACACCGGGGAGCTGTTTTTT CASSPGQTNTGELFF
. TRBJ2-2 TRBV6-5 TGTGCCAGCAGTTACTTTACAGCGAACACCGGGGAGCTGTTTTTT CASSYFTANTGELFF
. TRBJ1-2 TRBV28 TGTGCCAGCAGTTCGCCACAGGGCAATAACTATGGCTACACCTTC CASSSPQGNNYGYTF
. TRBJ2-5 TRBV5-1 TGCGCCAGCAGCTCGTCCGGGGGCCAAGAGACCCAGTACTTC CASSSSGGQETQYF
. TRBJ1-1 TRBV5-1 TGCGCCAGCAGCTTGGGCGGGACTTTGAACACTGAAGCTTTCTTT CASSLGGTLNTEAFF
TRBD2 TRBJ2-1 TRBV5-4 TGTGCCAGCAGCTTGGACCCAGCGGGAGGGTGGAATGAGCAGTTCTTC CASSLDPAGGWNEQFF
. TRBJ1-1 TRBV7-9 TGTGCCAGCAGCTTACGACAGACTGAAGCTTTCTTT CASSLRQTEAFF
TRBD1 TRBJ2-7 TRBV5-3 TGTGCCAGAACCCAATGGGACAGGGGGCCGTCCTACGAGCAGTACTTC CARTQWDRGPSYEQYF
. TRBJ1-1 TRBV5-5 TGTGCCAGCAGTTTTGCGTCGGCAGGGTGGATCACTGAAGCTTTCTTT CASSFASAGWITEAFF
TRBD2 TRBJ2-5 TRBV6-5 TGTGCCAGCACCAAACTAGCGGGGCAAGAGACCCAGTACTTC CASTKLAGQETQYF